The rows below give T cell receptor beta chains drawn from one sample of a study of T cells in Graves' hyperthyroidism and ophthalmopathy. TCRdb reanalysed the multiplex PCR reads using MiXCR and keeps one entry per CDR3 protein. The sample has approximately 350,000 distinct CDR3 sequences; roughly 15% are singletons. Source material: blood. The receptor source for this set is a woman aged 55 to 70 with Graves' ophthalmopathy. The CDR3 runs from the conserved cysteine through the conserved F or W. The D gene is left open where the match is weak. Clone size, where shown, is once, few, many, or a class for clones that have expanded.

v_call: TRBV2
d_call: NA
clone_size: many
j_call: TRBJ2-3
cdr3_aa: CASSGARGTDTQYF
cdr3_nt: TGTGCCAGCAGTGGTGCTAGGGGCACAGATACGCAGTATTTT

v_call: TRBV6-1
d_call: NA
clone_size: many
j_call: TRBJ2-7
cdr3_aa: CASSLGILGGEQYF
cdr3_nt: TGTGCCAGCAGTCTCGGGATATTGGGAGGCGAGCAGTACTTC

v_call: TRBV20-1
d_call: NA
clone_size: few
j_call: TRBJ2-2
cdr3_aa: CSAARSSTGELFF
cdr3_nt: TGCAGTGCGGCTCGATCCAGCACCGGGGAGCTGTTTTTT

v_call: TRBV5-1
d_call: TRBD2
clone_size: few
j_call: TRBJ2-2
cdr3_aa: CASSFPSGTGELFF
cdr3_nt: TGCGCCAGCAGCTTCCCTAGCGGCACCGGGGAGCTGTTTTTT

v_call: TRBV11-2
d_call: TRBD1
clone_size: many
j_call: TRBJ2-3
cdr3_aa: CATRQGLLTDTQYF
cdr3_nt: TGTGCCACTCGACAGGGTCTCCTCACAGATACGCAGTATTTT

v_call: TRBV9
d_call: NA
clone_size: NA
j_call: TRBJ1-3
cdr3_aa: CASSFSWGVSGNTIYF
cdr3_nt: TGTGCCAGCAGTTTCAGCTGGGGGGTCTCTGGAAACACCATATATTTT

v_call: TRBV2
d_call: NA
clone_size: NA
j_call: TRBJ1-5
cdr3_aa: CASSEDRQPQHF
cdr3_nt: TGTGCCAGCAGTGAGGATCGTCAGCCCCAGCATTTT

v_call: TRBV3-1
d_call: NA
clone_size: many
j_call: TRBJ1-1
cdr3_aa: CASSQVREVNTEAFF
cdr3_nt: TGTGCCAGCAGCCAAGTCAGGGAGGTGAACACTGAAGCTTTCTTT

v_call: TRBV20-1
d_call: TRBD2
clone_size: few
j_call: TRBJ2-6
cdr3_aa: CSAGGSSGANVLTF
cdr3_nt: TGCAGTGCCGGGGGGAGCTCTGGGGCCAACGTCCTGACTTTC

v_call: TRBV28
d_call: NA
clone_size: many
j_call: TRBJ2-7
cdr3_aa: CASSSPGQSREQYF
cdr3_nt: TGTGCCAGCAGTTCGCCGGGGCAGTCTCGGGAGCAGTACTTC

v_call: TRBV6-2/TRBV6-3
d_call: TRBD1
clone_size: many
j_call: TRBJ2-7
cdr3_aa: CASSWDSVSYEQYF
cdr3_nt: TGTGCCAGCAGTTGGGACAGTGTCTCCTACGAGCAGTACTTC

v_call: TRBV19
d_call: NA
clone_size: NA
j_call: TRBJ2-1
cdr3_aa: CASSLGTRPLEQFF
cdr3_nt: TGTGCCAGTAGCCTCGGTACTAGGCCTTTGGAGCAGTTCTTC

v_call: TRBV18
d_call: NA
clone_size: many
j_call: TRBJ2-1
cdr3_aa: CASSYSVHNEQFF
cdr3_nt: TGTGCCAGCTCGTACAGTGTCCACAATGAGCAGTTCTTC

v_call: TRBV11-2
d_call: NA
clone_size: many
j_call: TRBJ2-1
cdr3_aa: CASSLPSVPYNEQFF
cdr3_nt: TGTGCCAGCAGCCTCCCTAGCGTCCCCTACAATGAGCAGTTCTTC

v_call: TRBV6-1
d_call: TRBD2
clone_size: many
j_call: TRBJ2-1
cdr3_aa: CASSEGSGLVAYNEQFF
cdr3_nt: TGTGCCAGCAGTGAAGGGTCGGGACTAGTGGCGTACAATGAGCAGTTCTTC

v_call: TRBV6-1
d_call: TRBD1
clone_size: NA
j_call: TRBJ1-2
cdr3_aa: CASKPRDRGGYTF
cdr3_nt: TGTGCCAGCAAACCTCGGGACAGGGGCGGCTACACCTTC

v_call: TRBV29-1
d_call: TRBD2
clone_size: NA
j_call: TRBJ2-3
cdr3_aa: CSAPSGRGGGTDTQYF
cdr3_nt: TGCAGCGCCCCCAGCGGGAGAGGGGGAGGCACAGATACGCAGTATTTT